This record covers a single TCR beta chain. This table comes from immunoSEQ multiplex PCR, and its TCRdb copy is limited to in-frame clones, with some not included. The sample records over 90,000 clones, 85% to 95% being singletons. This sample stems from a study of cytomegalovirus exposure and HLA in healthy donors. CDR3 length: 14 residues. In germline, CDR1 is ENHRY, CDR2 SYGVKD. Trimming shortened V by 6 bases and J by 5 bases, and 13 bases separated the two germline ends. The sequencing sample was made of PBMCs. This receptor was obtained from a woman between 18 and 29 years old in good health and CMV-seronegative. This sequence joins TRBV10-3 and TRBJ1-4; TRBD1 might be the D (5 bases). CDR3 amino acids: CAIRQTETNEKLFF. CDR3 in DNA: TGTGCCATCAGACAGACAGAAACCAATGAAAAACTGTTTTTT.